This T cell receptor (beta chain) was observed in a study of cytomegalovirus exposure and HLA in healthy donors. Study context: Among around 200 million T cells, an earlier analysis found 95 million to 140 million unique TCR beta sequences.

Concerning this clone: The antigen is not known.

With V trimmed by 2 bases and J by 0 bases, 9 bases remained unmatched. Germline-derived CDR1 and CDR2 are LNHDA and SQIVND (reference sequence). This CDR3 is built from 17 residues. The primer mix had 60 Vbeta and 13 Jbeta primers. Profiling relied on immunoSEQ multiplex PCR, and the TCRdb table lists in-frame clones only, not all of them. The sample contains over 200,000 clones, 70% to 80% of which appear only once. Notes on the study in general: Earlier analysis yielded a pattern in which most TCR beta V segments were productive about 90% or about 30% of the time. It was taken for granted in presence/absence analyses that sequencing depth across donors was roughly uniform.

The chain carries TRBV19 and TRBJ1-1, with 7 nucleotides matching TRBD1. The sample was PBMCs. The sequence was obtained from a woman aged 25 to 39 in good health and CMV-seronegative. The CDR3 here is CASSIRGREPMNTEAFF. In DNA form, the CDR3 reads TGTGCCAGTAGTATAAGGGGGCGGGAACCCATGAACACTGAAGCTTTCTTT. Full variable domain (missing parts from reference TRBV19 and TRBJ1-1): DGGITQSPKYLFRKEGQNVTLSCEQNLNHDAMYWYRQDPGQGLRLIYYSQIVNDFQKGDIAEGYSVSREKKESFPLTVTSAQKNPTAFYLCASSIRGREPMNTEAFFGQGTRLTVV.